This T cell receptor beta chain was profiled in a study of T cell repertoires in cytomegalovirus infection. About the research overall: TCR beta signatures that were public indicated CMV infection and matching HLA type. Study-level findings and limits: The ex vivo response was dominated by HLA-C-restricted CMV-specific TCR beta clonotypes.

Using its own MiXCR run on the reads, TCRdb lists one record per CDR3 protein. Of over 45,000 distinct CDR3 sequences in the sample, around 20% were seen once. Points on this clonotype: The target antigen is unknown.

The CDR3 contains 17 residues. The V gene's germline CDR1 is SGHTA and CDR2 FQGNSA. The trim removed 5 bases at V and 8 bases at J, leaving 16 bases unmatched. Here the sequenced sample was CD8+ T cells from cultured PBMCs, taken from culture after CMV antigen stimulation. The genes are TRBV7-2 and TRBJ2-1; 9 bases align to TRBD2. The sequence derives from a human donor in good health (CMV status not recorded). Some clones in this sample may be carry-over from other donors' samples. The DNA for the CDR3 is TGTGCCAGCAGCCCTCCTCGTGGGGCGGGGGGGCCCGATGAGCAGTTCTTC. It translates to CASSPPRGAGGPDEQFF.